The rows below give T cell receptor beta chains drawn from one sample of a study of post-analysis software for immune sequencing data. TCRdb ran MiXCR on the PCR reads and lists one entry per CDR3 protein. The sample has about 560,000 distinct CDR3 sequences; roughly 47% are singletons. Sequenced: blood. The receptors were sampled from a girl aged 5-17 years with multiple sclerosis. Each CDR3 is given with its conserved first and last residue. Each record gives: CDR3 DNA, CDR3 protein, D gene, clone size, V gene, J gene. D genes are given only for firm matches. Only some rows state a clone size, as once, few, many or a class for expanded clones.

CDR3nt: TGTGCCAGCAGTTCGGGGCCGGGCGGAGGCACAGATACGCAGTATTTT
CDR3aa: CASSSGPGGGTDTQYF
d_gene: NA
abundance: NA
v_gene: TRBV6-6
j_gene: TRBJ2-3

CDR3nt: TGTGCCAGCAGTTTTCAGGGGGAATACGAGCAGTACTTC
CDR3aa: CASSFQGEYEQYF
d_gene: TRBD1
abundance: NA
v_gene: TRBV28
j_gene: TRBJ2-7

CDR3nt: TGTGCTAGCAGCCCCCCGGGACTAGGATTCGATGAGCAGTTCTTC
CDR3aa: CASSPPGLGFDEQFF
d_gene: TRBD2
abundance: NA
v_gene: TRBV7-7
j_gene: TRBJ2-1

CDR3nt: TGCGCCAGCAGGACCGAAGGGACAGATCAAGAGACCCAGTACTTC
CDR3aa: CASRTEGTDQETQYF
d_gene: TRBD1
abundance: NA
v_gene: TRBV5-1
j_gene: TRBJ2-5

CDR3nt: TGTGCCAGCAGCTGGTCGTTGACAGGGGAACGCTACACCTTC
CDR3aa: CASSWSLTGERYTF
d_gene: TRBD1
abundance: NA
v_gene: TRBV5-6
j_gene: TRBJ1-2

CDR3nt: TGCAGCGTACAGGACAGTTACAATCAGCCCCAGCATTTT
CDR3aa: CSVQDSYNQPQHF
d_gene: NA
abundance: few
v_gene: TRBV29-1
j_gene: TRBJ1-5

CDR3nt: TGTGCCAGCAGCCGAGGAGCGGGGGTAACCTACAATGAGCAGTACTTC
CDR3aa: CASSRGAGVTYNEQYF
d_gene: TRBD2
abundance: NA
v_gene: TRBV3-1
j_gene: TRBJ2-7

CDR3nt: TGCAGTGCTGCCAGGGGACGGATCAATCAGCCCCAGCATTTT
CDR3aa: CSAARGRINQPQHF
d_gene: NA
abundance: once
v_gene: TRBV20-1
j_gene: TRBJ1-5

CDR3nt: TGTGCCAGCACTCTTAGGATCAATCGTCTAACCTACAATGAGCAGTTCTTC
CDR3aa: CASTLRINRLTYNEQFF
d_gene: NA
abundance: few
v_gene: TRBV12-3/TRBV12-4
j_gene: TRBJ2-1

CDR3nt: TGCGCCAGCAGCTTGTACGGGACATCCCTCTACGAGCAGTACTTC
CDR3aa: CASSLYGTSLYEQYF
d_gene: NA
abundance: few
v_gene: TRBV5-1
j_gene: TRBJ2-7

CDR3nt: TGTGCCAGCAGTTCCTGGTTAAGGAACTCCTACGAGCAGTACTTC
CDR3aa: CASSSWLRNSYEQYF
d_gene: NA
abundance: few
v_gene: TRBV12-3/TRBV12-4
j_gene: TRBJ2-7

CDR3nt: TGTGCCAGCAGCTTAGCCGGGGGAGGACTTTCCTACGAGCAGTACTTC
CDR3aa: CASSLAGGGLSYEQYF
d_gene: NA
abundance: NA
v_gene: TRBV7-2
j_gene: TRBJ2-7

CDR3nt: TGTGCCAGCAGTGTCTTCGACCGTGAAGCTTTCTTT
CDR3aa: CASSVFDREAFF
d_gene: NA
abundance: NA
v_gene: TRBV6-1
j_gene: TRBJ1-1

CDR3nt: TGCAGTGCTAGCGCGGGGCCGAACACCGGGGAGCTGTTTTTT
CDR3aa: CSASAGPNTGELFF
d_gene: NA
abundance: NA
v_gene: TRBV20-1
j_gene: TRBJ2-2

CDR3nt: TGTGCCACCAGTGAGCAGACTAGCCGGACCTACAATGAGCAGTTCTTC
CDR3aa: CATSEQTSRTYNEQFF
d_gene: TRBD2
abundance: NA
v_gene: TRBV24-1
j_gene: TRBJ2-1

CDR3nt: TGTGCCAGCGGATGGACAGGGGGCGATGACGAGCAGTACTTC
CDR3aa: CASGWTGGDDEQYF
d_gene: TRBD1
abundance: few
v_gene: TRBV12-3/TRBV12-4
j_gene: TRBJ2-7

CDR3nt: TGCAGCTGCAGGCTCTACAATGAGCAGTTCTTC
CDR3aa: CSCRLYNEQFF
d_gene: NA
abundance: few
v_gene: TRBV29-1
j_gene: TRBJ2-1

CDR3nt: TGTGCCAGCAGTTTTCGGGGGTGGGACACTGAAGCTTTCTTT
CDR3aa: CASSFRGWDTEAFF
d_gene: NA
abundance: few
v_gene: TRBV12-3/TRBV12-4
j_gene: TRBJ1-1

CDR3nt: TGTGCTAGTGGGTTATCCAGAGAGACCCAGTACTTC
CDR3aa: CASGLSRETQYF
d_gene: NA
abundance: NA
v_gene: TRBV12-5
j_gene: TRBJ2-5

CDR3nt: TGTGCCATCAGGGGGGACAGGGCAACCTACGAGCAGTACTTC
CDR3aa: CAIRGDRATYEQYF
d_gene: TRBD1
abundance: few
v_gene: TRBV10-3
j_gene: TRBJ2-7

CDR3nt: TGCGCCAGCAGTCGAGGGACCGTAGGCACAGATACGCAGTATTTT
CDR3aa: CASSRGTVGTDTQYF
d_gene: NA
abundance: NA
v_gene: TRBV5-1
j_gene: TRBJ2-3

CDR3nt: TGTGCCAGCAGCCAAGAAGGTTTGACGGACAGAGCTTTCTTT
CDR3aa: CASSQEGLTDRAFF
d_gene: NA
abundance: NA
v_gene: TRBV4-2
j_gene: TRBJ1-1

CDR3nt: TGTGCCAGCTCCCCTAAAACTACAGGGGCGCCCTACAATGAGCAGTTCTTC
CDR3aa: CASSPKTTGAPYNEQFF
d_gene: TRBD1
abundance: NA
v_gene: TRBV18
j_gene: TRBJ2-1

CDR3nt: TGTGCCAGCGGGCTAGCGGGGGAGACAGCTACGCAGTATTTT
CDR3aa: CASGLAGETATQYF
d_gene: TRBD2
abundance: NA
v_gene: TRBV2
j_gene: TRBJ2-3

CDR3nt: TGTGCCAGCAGCTTTAGCGATGAGCAGTTCTTC
CDR3aa: CASSFSDEQFF
d_gene: NA
abundance: few
v_gene: TRBV7-2
j_gene: TRBJ2-1

CDR3nt: TGTGCCAGCAGTTACTCACCCGTAGCGGGACCCTACAATGAGCAGTTCTTC
CDR3aa: CASSYSPVAGPYNEQFF
d_gene: TRBD2
abundance: many
v_gene: TRBV6-2/TRBV6-3
j_gene: TRBJ2-1

CDR3nt: TGTGCCAGCAGCTTAGGGACTAGTCTTTTCTATGAGCAGTTCTTC
CDR3aa: CASSLGTSLFYEQFF
d_gene: TRBD2
abundance: few
v_gene: TRBV7-2
j_gene: TRBJ2-1

CDR3nt: TGTGCCAGCAGTTTCCCCGGGAACAAAGAGACCCAGTACTTC
CDR3aa: CASSFPGNKETQYF
d_gene: NA
abundance: NA
v_gene: TRBV12-3/TRBV12-4
j_gene: TRBJ2-5

CDR3nt: TGTGCCAGCAGCTTAATCTCCTACGAGCAGTACTTC
CDR3aa: CASSLISYEQYF
d_gene: NA
abundance: many
v_gene: TRBV11-2
j_gene: TRBJ2-7

CDR3nt: TGTGCCATCAGAGACCAGGAGAACCAAGAGACCCAGTACTTC
CDR3aa: CAIRDQENQETQYF
d_gene: NA
abundance: NA
v_gene: TRBV10-3
j_gene: TRBJ2-5

CDR3nt: TGTGCCAGCACCCCGACAGGAACTAATGAAAAACTGTTTTTT
CDR3aa: CASTPTGTNEKLFF
d_gene: NA
abundance: NA
v_gene: TRBV12-3/TRBV12-4
j_gene: TRBJ1-4

CDR3nt: TGTGCCAGCAGCCACAAAGGCAGTAACTATGGCTACACCTTC
CDR3aa: CASSHKGSNYGYTF
d_gene: NA
abundance: NA
v_gene: TRBV3-1
j_gene: TRBJ1-2

CDR3nt: TGTGCCACCATGGACAGGGAGCGCGGCTACACCTTC
CDR3aa: CATMDRERGYTF
d_gene: TRBD1
abundance: few
v_gene: TRBV24-1
j_gene: TRBJ1-2

CDR3nt: TGTGCCAGCAGCCAAGGCCGGGAGTTTTTT
CDR3aa: CASSQGREFF
d_gene: NA
abundance: NA
v_gene: TRBV3-1
j_gene: TRBJ1-4

CDR3nt: TGTGCCAGCACTCGGACAGGGAGAACTGAAGCTTTCTTT
CDR3aa: CASTRTGRTEAFF
d_gene: TRBD1
abundance: NA
v_gene: TRBV11-2
j_gene: TRBJ1-1

CDR3nt: TGTGCCAGCAGTTACCTGGACAGGGAACACAATGAGCAGTTCTTC
CDR3aa: CASSYLDREHNEQFF
d_gene: TRBD1
abundance: NA
v_gene: TRBV6-6
j_gene: TRBJ2-1

CDR3nt: TGCGCCAGCAGCTCCAGTAACGGGCCCTATGGCTACACCTTC
CDR3aa: CASSSSNGPYGYTF
d_gene: NA
abundance: NA
v_gene: TRBV5-1
j_gene: TRBJ1-2